A selection of T cell receptor beta chains follows, all from one sample in a study of blood T cells in healthy people across ages. From the 5' RACE reads, TCRdb called clonotypes with MiXCR, one entry per CDR3 protein. The table includes over 600,000 distinct CDR3 sequences, 35% to 50% detected once. Sequencing input: blood. The receptors derive from a man older than 75 in good health. Both conserved end residues are part of each CDR3. A D gene is named only where the DNA matches it firmly. Clone size is shown for a subset of rows, as once, few, many or a class of expanded clone.

d_call | j_call | v_call | clone_size | cdr3_nt | cdr3_aa
- | TRBJ2-2 | TRBV6-5 | few | TGTGCCAGCAGTCGGACGGGCGGGGAGCTGTTTTTT | CASSRTGGELFF
- | TRBJ2-1 | TRBV5-1 | - | TGCGCCAGCAGCTTGGCGGCGGCTACCCTCTACGATGAGCAGTTCTTC | CASSLAAATLYDEQFF
TRBD2 | TRBJ2-7 | TRBV25-1 | once | TGTGCCAGCAGTGACTCCATGGGCCTCATAAGGACTAGCGGAGACTACGAGCAGTACTTC | CASSDSMGLIRTSGDYEQYF
TRBD2 | TRBJ2-5 | TRBV28 | many | TGTGCCAGCAGGCTGAGCGGGACTATGTACCAAGAGACCCAGTACTTC | CASRLSGTMYQETQYF
- | TRBJ2-1 | TRBV24-1 | few | TGTGCCACCAGTGATCCTACAAAGTCGGCCCCTGATGAGCAGTTCTTC | CATSDPTKSAPDEQFF
- | TRBJ2-5 | TRBV5-1 | many | TGTGCCAGCAGCCTAGCCGGTATACAAGAGACCCAGTACTTC | CASSLAGIQETQYF
- | TRBJ2-7 | TRBV7-3 | - | TGTGCCAGCAGCTTACAGGCGGGGAGCTCCTACGAGCAGTACTTC | CASSLQAGSSYEQYF
TRBD1 | TRBJ2-6 | TRBV6-5 | - | TGTGCCAGCAGCTTACGTCCGACGACAGGGGGCTCAGGGGCCAACGTCCTGACTTTC | CASSLRPTTGGSGANVLTF
TRBD2 | TRBJ2-7 | TRBV4-3 | few | TGCGCCAGCAGCCAAGATCTGGGGCTAGCGGTCTACGAGCAGTACTTC | CASSQDLGLAVYEQYF
- | TRBJ2-7 | TRBV6-2/TRBV6-3 | few | TGTGCCAGCAGTTACGTTTACGAGCAGTACTTC | CASSYVYEQYF
TRBD2 | TRBJ2-3 | TRBV7-9 | few | TGTGCCAGCAGCTTCGTGGCTAGCGGATCCGGGGATACGCAGTATTTT | CASSFVASGSGDTQYF
- | TRBJ2-6 | TRBV30 | - | TGTGCCTGGACCTACTGGGGGGGGGCCAACGTCCTGACTTTC | CAWTYWGGANVLTF
- | TRBJ2-3 | TRBV5-1 | - | TGCGCCAGCAGCCTCGGACCCCAGCGGGATACGCAGTATTTT | CASSLGPQRDTQYF
TRBD2 | TRBJ2-5 | TRBV6-2/TRBV6-3 | - | TGTGCCAGCAGTTACCCGACTAGCGATGGTTGGGAGCAGTACTTC | CASSYPTSDGWEQYF
- | TRBJ2-6 | TRBV7-8 | once | TGTGCCAGCAGCTTTGGTTCGACGGCCTCTGGGGCCAACGTCCTGACTTTC | CASSFGSTASGANVLTF
TRBD1 | TRBJ2-5 | TRBV5-1 | few | TGCGCCAGCAGCTTGGCCGGGACAGGTCTACAAGAGACCCAGTACTTC | CASSLAGTGLQETQYF
TRBD2 | TRBJ2-7 | TRBV20-1 | few | TGCAGTGCTTTCCGGGGACTAGCGGGGGAAGAGCAGTACTTC | CSAFRGLAGEEQYF
TRBD2 | TRBJ2-1 | TRBV5-5 | many | TGTGCCAGCAGCTTGGGACTAGCGGGATCAAGTAATGAGCAGTTCTTC | CASSLGLAGSSNEQFF
- | TRBJ2-7 | TRBV3-1 | - | TGTGCCAGCAGCCACTACGGGGGGCGTATCTACGAGCAGTACTTC | CASSHYGGRIYEQYF
- | TRBJ2-7 | TRBV4-3 | - | TGCGCCAGCAGCCAAGAAGGCGGACGGCACTACGAGCAGTACTTC | CASSQEGGRHYEQYF
- | TRBJ2-1 | TRBV5-1 | many | TGCGCCAGCAGCTTGAGACCTGCTACCAACAATGAGCAGTTCTTC | CASSLRPATNNEQFF
- | TRBJ2-2 | TRBV7-6 | - | TGTGCCAGCAGCTTAGCCACCACCGGGGAGCTGTTTTTT | CASSLATTGELFF
TRBD2 | TRBJ2-5 | TRBV5-6 | many | TGTGCCAGCAGCCCACTTCGACTAGCCCTGGGAGAGACCCAGTACTTC | CASSPLRLALGETQYF
TRBD1 | TRBJ1-4 | TRBV12-3/TRBV12-4 | - | TGTGCCAGCAGTTCCAGGGGACAGGTTAATGAAAAACTGTTTTTT | CASSSRGQVNEKLFF
- | TRBJ2-3 | TRBV6-4 | few | TGTGCCAGCAGCCTTGACGCAGTGAGCACAGATACGCAGTATTTT | CASSLDAVSTDTQYF
- | TRBJ2-3 | TRBV29-1 | many | TGCAGCGTCCAAGTGGTAGATACGCAGTATTTT | CSVQVVDTQYF
- | TRBJ2-2 | TRBV28 | - | TGTGCCAGCGGTTTTTGGGACACCGGGGAGCTGTTTTTT | CASGFWDTGELFF
TRBD1 | TRBJ2-4 | TRBV29-1 | - | TGCAGCGCCCGAGGGACAGGGGGCAAGGGGACCATTCAGTACTTC | CSARGTGGKGTIQYF
TRBD1 | TRBJ2-5 | TRBV6-2/TRBV6-3 | many | TGTGCCGGGAACTACAGGGGGCCGAGAGAGACCCAGTACTTC | CAGNYRGPRETQYF
TRBD2 | TRBJ2-1 | TRBV20-1 | - | TGCAGTGCGGCCCCGGGGGGATCTTATGAGCAGTTCTTC | CSAAPGGSYEQFF
- | TRBJ2-2 | TRBV29-1 | - | TGCAGCGTTGATGGGGGGGGCCCGTCGAACACCGGGGAGCTGTTTTTT | CSVDGGGPSNTGELFF
- | TRBJ2-6 | TRBV7-9 | many | TGTGCCAGCAGCCCGTCGGGCGGTTCTGGGGCCAACGTCCTGACTTTC | CASSPSGGSGANVLTF
TRBD2 | TRBJ2-1 | TRBV20-1 | - | TGCAGTGCTAGGCCAGCGGGAAATTACAATGAGCAGTTCTTC | CSARPAGNYNEQFF
TRBD2 | TRBJ2-3 | TRBV20-1 | - | TGCAGTGCCCTAGGACTAGCGGGACCCACAGATGCGCAGTATTTT | CSALGLAGPTDAQYF
- | TRBJ2-4 | TRBV4-3 | many | TGCGCCAGCAGCCAAGATTGGTTTAGGGGGGAGTACTTC | CASSQDWFRGEYF
TRBD1 | TRBJ1-5 | TRBV6-1 | - | TGTGCCAGCAGCTCGATTAGCCCCGGGACAGAGAATCAGCCCCAGCATTTT | CASSSISPGTENQPQHF
TRBD1 | TRBJ2-6 | TRBV6-2/TRBV6-3 | - | TGTGCCAGCAAGGGCCAGGGACAGGCCCTCTCTGGGGCCAACGTCCTGACTTTC | CASKGQGQALSGANVLTF
- | TRBJ2-7 | TRBV20-1 | - | TGCAGTGCTATAACGACTGTTTCCTACGAGCAGTACTTC | CSAITTVSYEQYF
- | TRBJ2-7 | TRBV20-1 | - | TGCAGTGCTCCTGGGGCACTAGTAGGAAACTACGAGCAGTACTTC | CSAPGALVGNYEQYF
TRBD1 | TRBJ2-7 | TRBV29-1 | - | TGCAGCGCCATTAGGTGGACAGGGTCCTACGAGCAGTACTTC | CSAIRWTGSYEQYF
TRBD2 | TRBJ2-7 | TRBV7-2 | - | TGTGCCAGCAGAACGCCGGGACTAGCAGGTAATGAGCAGTACTTC | CASRTPGLAGNEQYF